These 21 T cell receptor beta chains originate from one sample sequenced in a study of shared clonotypes between healthy human individuals. Some clones are missing from TCRdb's copy, which holds only in-frame ones; the method was immunoSEQ multiplex PCR. The profile shows about 1.1 million clones, roughly 77% of them singletons. Sequencing used memory CD4+ T cells from PBMCs. Indicated subset: CD45RA-negative fraction. Every receptor here comes from a man between 18 and 35 years old in good health. Some clones in this sample may be carry-over from other donors' samples.

In DNA, the CDR3 is TGTGCCAGCAGCACTCGACAGGGGGTGGAAGAGACCCAGTACTTC. Translating it yields CASSTRQGVEETQYF. This chain links TRBV11-3 with TRBJ2-5; 9 nucleotides match TRBD1. V shed 5 bases and J 3 bases; nucleotides not matched to a gene: 7. This CDR3 is built from 15 residues. CDR1 and CDR2 from the germline V gene are SGHNT and YENEEA.

This clone was seen a handful of times. Other DNA sequences in the sample encode the same CDR3. The chain combines TRBV5-1 with TRBJ1-4; D uncertain. This CDR3 contains 16 residues. With 0 bases removed from V and 0 bases from J, the gap between germline ends came to 9 bases. Germline assignment: CDR1 SGHRS and CDR2 YFSETQ. The CDR3 protein is CASSLAGDTTNEKLFF. In nucleotides, the CDR3 is TGCGCCAGCAGCTTGGCTGGGGATACAACTAATGAAAAACTGTTTTTT.

This chain links TRBV28 with TRBJ1-2; D unresolved. V was trimmed by 5 bases and J by 4 bases, leaving 8 bases between them. The CDR3 runs 12 residues. In germline, CDR1 is MDHEN, CDR2 SYDVKM. In DNA form, the CDR3 reads TGTGCCAGCAGTCTTTTACTCTATGGCTACACCTTC. Protein sequence: CASSLLLYGYTF.

The chain employs TRBV5-1 and TRBJ1-5; 9 bases line up with TRBD1. The CDR3 is 15 amino acids. Germline CDR1 SGHRS, CDR2 YFSETQ. The V segment lost 4 bases and the J segment 7 bases; nucleotides outside the gene matches: 9. This CDR3 reads CASSPRTGERQPQHF. As DNA, the CDR3 is TGCGCCAGCAGCCCCAGGACAGGGGAGAGACAGCCCCAGCATTTT.

The chain employs TRBV29-1 and TRBJ2-5; 8 bases map to TRBD2. The V and J ends lost 7 bases and 6 bases, in that order; junction bases with no gene match: 13. CDR3 size: 14 residues. The V gene's germline CDR1 is SQVTM and CDR2 ANQGSEA. The CDR3 spells CSASNRLAMKTQYF. In DNA form, the CDR3 reads TGCAGCGCTTCTAACCGACTAGCGATGAAGACCCAGTACTTC.

This clone was recorded only once. V gene TRBV9 combines with J gene TRBJ2-6; D remains unclear. Germline V gene lookup returns CDR1 SGDLS and CDR2 YYNGEE. Trimming took off 4 bases at V and 0 bases at J, with 8 bases between the two ends. CDR3 size: 15 residues. The CDR3 spells CASSQTVSGANVLTF. The CDR3 DNA follows: TGTGCCAGCAGCCAAACAGTCTCTGGGGCCAACGTCCTGACTTTC.

The V call is TRBV2, the J call TRBJ2-1; no firm D call. Trimming left V 6 bases short and J 8 bases short, with 11 bases between. Germline lookup yields CDR1 SNHLY and CDR2 FYNNEI. CDR3 length equals 12 residues. The CDR3 sequence: CASRIGADEQFF. CDR3 in DNA: TGTGCCAGCAGAATCGGAGCAGATGAGCAGTTCTTC.

V usage is TRBV2 and J usage is TRBJ2-7; D is unresolved. The CDR3 has 14 amino acids. Trimming pared 2 bases from V and 0 bases from J, leaving 8 bases between. Looked up from germline, CDR1 is SNHLY and CDR2 is FYNNEI. In DNA form, the CDR3 reads TGTGCCAGCAGTGAAAGCTATCTCTCCTACGAGCAGTACTTC. It codes for CASSESYLSYEQYF.

This rearrangement joins TRBV4-2 to TRBJ2-1; weak D call: TRBD2 (6 bases). Germline CDR1 LGHNA, CDR2 YNFKEQ. Deletions cut 1 base from V and 2 bases from J, with 9 bases between. The CDR3 covers 15 residues. The CDR3 reads CASSQAGGAYNEQFF. CDR3 DNA: TGTGCCAGCAGCCAAGCGGGCGGGGCCTACAATGAGCAGTTCTTC.

There are a few counts of this clone. This sequence joins TRBV9 and TRBJ1-1; 8 nucleotides line up with TRBD1. The germline CDR1 and CDR2 sequences are SGDLS and YYNGEE. The CDR3 has 15 amino acids. Losses at the gene ends were 3 bases for V and 4 bases for J; bases not matched to a gene: 8. The CDR3 DNA reads TGTGCCAGCAGCGCGTTTGGACAGGGTGTCACTGAAGCTTTCTTT. It encodes CASSAFGQGVTEAFF.

V gene TRBV5-1 combines with J gene TRBJ2-3, with D perhaps TRBD1 (6 bases). CDR3 length: 13 residues. CDR1 and CDR2 from the germline V gene are SGHRS and YFSETQ. Trimming took off 6 bases at V and 4 bases at J, with 12 bases between the two ends. The CDR3 loop is CASNLQGSDTQYF. The DNA of the CDR3 is TGCGCCAGCAATCTACAGGGTTCAGATACGCAGTATTTT.

The chain uses TRBV5-1 and TRBJ1-1, with D tentatively TRBD1 (6 bases). This CDR3 comprises 13 residues. The germline gives CDR1 SGHRS, CDR2 YFSETQ. The ends were cut back, 4 bases at V and 7 bases at J, with 14 bases in the middle. The CDR3 coding sequence is TGCGCCAGCAGCCCGAGGGGGGGCAATGAAGCTTTCTTT. Translating it yields CASSPRGGNEAFF.

The rearrangement links TRBV30 to TRBJ2-7; no clear D. Germline V gene sequence: CDR1 GTSNPN, CDR2 SVGIG (reference sequence). The CDR3 has 11 residues. V lost 3 bases, J lost 2 bases, and 5 bases lay in between. The CDR3 DNA reads TGTGCCTGGAGAATTGCCTACGAGCAGTACTTC. Its translation is CAWRIAYEQYF.

This clone was observed a handful of times. In the same sample, other DNA sequences code for this CDR3. The V call is TRBV18, the J call TRBJ1-1; TRBD1 agrees at 8 bases. Trimming took 6 bases from V and 3 from J; bases not matched to a gene: 12. CDR3 length equals 16 residues. CDR1 and CDR2 from the germline V gene are KGHSH and LQKENI. The CDR3 DNA reads TGTGCCAGCTCGCAGGGGGCTGGGTTAGATTACACTGAAGCTTTCTTT. Translated: CASSQGAGLDYTEAFF.

The gene calls are TRBV28 and TRBJ2-7; D gene uncertain. The germline V gene encodes CDR1 MDHEN and CDR2 SYDVKM. The ends were cut back, 2 bases at V and 1 base at J, with 12 bases in the middle. This CDR3 has 15 residues. The CDR3 protein is CASSLLGQISYEQYF. DNA for the CDR3: TGTGCCAGCAGTTTACTTGGGCAGATTTCCTACGAGCAGTACTTC.

The rearrangement uses TRBV7-9 and TRBJ1-1; 7 bases align to TRBD1. J was trimmed by 0 bases and V by 6 bases; bases with no gene match: 13. CDR1 SEHNR and CDR2 FQNEAQ come from the germline V gene (reference sequence). The CDR3 length is 17 residues. The chain's CDR3 is CASSFRGTVGVNTEAFF. CDR3 coding DNA: TGTGCCAGCAGTTTTAGAGGGACAGTGGGGGTGAACACTGAAGCTTTCTTT.

The J gene is TRBJ2-1, the V gene TRBV12-2; the table's D call TRBD1 went unverified against the DNA. TRBV12-2 is flagged as a pseudogene. The CDR3 covers 14 residues. CDR3 bases: TGTGCAAGTCGTCCCGGGACAGGGGTGAATGAGCAGTTCTTC. This codes for CASRPGTGVNEQFF.

The CDR3 reads CAISLLTEGSHNEQFF. For the CDR3, the DNA is TGTGCCATCAGCCTATTGACTGAGGGGTCTCACAATGAGCAGTTCTTC. The V and J genes are TRBV10-3 and TRBJ2-1; tentatively, D is TRBD1 or TRBD2 (5 bases each). The V gene's germline CDR1 is ENHRY and CDR2 SYGVKD. V lost 6 bases and J 5 bases, leaving 20 bases between the germline ends. This CDR3 contains 16 residues.

The rearrangement uses TRBV15 and TRBJ2-2; TRBD1 aligns across 7 bases. CDR3 length equals 16 residues. CDR1 and CDR2 from the germline V gene are LNHNV and YYDKDF (reference sequence). J gave up 2 bases and V 3 bases, and 6 bases lay outside the gene matches. As DNA, the CDR3 is TGTGCCACCAGCAGCAGAGGACAGGCCAACACCGGGGAGCTGTTTTTT. It yields the protein CATSSRGQANTGELFF.

The gene calls are TRBV9 and TRBJ1-3, with D hard to call. The CDR3 has 13 amino acids. V lost 0 bases, J lost 3 bases, and 4 bases lay in between. CDR1 is SGDLS and CDR2 is YYNGEE in the germline V gene. CDR3 region: CASSVDDGNTIYF. For the CDR3, the DNA is TGTGCCAGCAGCGTAGATGATGGAAACACCATATATTTT.

This chain links TRBV28 with TRBJ2-1; D remains ambiguous. Germline CDR1 MDHEN, CDR2 SYDVKM. Between the trimmed V and J ends, which lost 2 bases and 0 bases, there was a span of 11 bases. The CDR3 has 16 residues. The CDR3 here is CASSLGGVGSYNEQFF. CDR3 coding DNA: TGTGCCAGCAGTTTAGGCGGAGTTGGCTCCTACAATGAGCAGTTCTTC.